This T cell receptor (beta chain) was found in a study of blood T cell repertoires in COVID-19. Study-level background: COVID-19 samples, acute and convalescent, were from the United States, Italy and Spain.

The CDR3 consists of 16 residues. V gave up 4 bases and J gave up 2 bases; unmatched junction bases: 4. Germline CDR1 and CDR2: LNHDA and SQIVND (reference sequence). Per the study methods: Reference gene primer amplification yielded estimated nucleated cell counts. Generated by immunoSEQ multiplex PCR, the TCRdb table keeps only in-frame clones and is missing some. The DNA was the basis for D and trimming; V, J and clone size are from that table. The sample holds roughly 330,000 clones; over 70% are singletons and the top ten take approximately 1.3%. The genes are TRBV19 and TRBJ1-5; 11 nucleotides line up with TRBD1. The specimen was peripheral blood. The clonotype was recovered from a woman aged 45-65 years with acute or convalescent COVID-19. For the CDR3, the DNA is TGTGCCAGTAGTACGGACAGGGGGCAGGGCAATCAGCCCCAGCATTTT. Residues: CASSTDRGQGNQPQHF.